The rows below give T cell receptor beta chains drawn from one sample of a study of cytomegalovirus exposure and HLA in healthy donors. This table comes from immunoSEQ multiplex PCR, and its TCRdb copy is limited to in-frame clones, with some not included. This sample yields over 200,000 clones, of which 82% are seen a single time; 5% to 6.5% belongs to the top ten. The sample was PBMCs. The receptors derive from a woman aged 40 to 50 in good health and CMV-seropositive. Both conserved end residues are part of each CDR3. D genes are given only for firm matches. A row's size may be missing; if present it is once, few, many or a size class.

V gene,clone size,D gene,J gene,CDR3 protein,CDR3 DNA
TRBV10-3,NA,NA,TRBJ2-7,CAISGGSGNSYEQYF,TGTGCCATCAGTGGTGGTAGCGGAAACTCCTACGAGCAGTACTTC
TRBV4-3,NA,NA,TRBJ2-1,CASSPGLGRRQFF,TGCGCCAGCAGCCCCGGACTTGGGAGACGGCAGTTCTTC
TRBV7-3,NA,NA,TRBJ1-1,CASSLGGGGNTEAFF,TGTGCCAGCAGCTTGGGGGGAGGGGGTAACACTGAAGCCTTCTTT
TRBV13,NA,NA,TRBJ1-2,CASSPVGQGNGYTF,TGTGCCAGCAGTCCGGTGGGGCAGGGGAATGGCTACACCTTC
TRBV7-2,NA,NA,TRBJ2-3,CASSLPGWVDTQYF,TGTGCCAGCAGCTTACCGGGTTGGGTAGATACGCAGTATTTT
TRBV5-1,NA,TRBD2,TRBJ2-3,CASSLGTSGRRWNTDTQYF,TGCGCCAGCAGCTTGGGGACTAGCGGGAGAAGGTGGAACACAGATACGCAGTATTTT
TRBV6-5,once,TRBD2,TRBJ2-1,CASSRTSGGNEQFF,TGTGCCAGCAGCCGGACTAGCGGGGGTAATGAGCAGTTCTTC
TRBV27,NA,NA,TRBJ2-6,CASRRQTSSGANVLTF,TGTGCCAGCAGGAGACAGACTTCCTCTGGGGCCAACGTCCTGACTTTC
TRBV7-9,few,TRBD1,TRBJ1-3,CASSLEADRGTYF,TGTGCCAGCAGCTTAGAAGCTGACAGGGGAACATATTTT
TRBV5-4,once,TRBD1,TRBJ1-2,CASSQTGNYGYTF,TGTGCCAGCAGCCAGACAGGGAACTATGGCTACACCTTC
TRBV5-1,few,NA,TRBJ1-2,CASSLGGAGANYGYTF,TGCGCCAGCAGCTTGGGAGGAGCGGGGGCTAACTATGGCTACACCTTC
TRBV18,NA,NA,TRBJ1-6,CASSQGQDNSPLHF,TGTGCCAGCTCACAGGGGCAGGATAATTCACCCCTCCACTTT
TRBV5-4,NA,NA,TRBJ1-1,CASSLALGDTEAFF,TGTGCCAGCAGCTTGGCGCTGGGAGACACTGAAGCTTTCTTT
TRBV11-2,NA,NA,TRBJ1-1,CASSLRSAGDNPFNTEAFF,TGTGCCAGCAGCTTAAGGTCGGCAGGGGACAATCCCTTTAACACTGAAGCTTTCTTT
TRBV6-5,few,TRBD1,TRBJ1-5,CASSPGTGLNQPQHF,TGTGCCAGCAGCCCCGGGACAGGACTCAATCAGCCCCAGCATTTT
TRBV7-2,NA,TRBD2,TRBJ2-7,CASSLEGTSGAYEQYF,TGTGCCAGCAGCTTAGAAGGGACTAGCGGGGCCTACGAGCAGTACTTC
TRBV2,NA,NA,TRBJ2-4,CASSENRRIAKNIQYF,TGTGCCAGCAGTGAAAACAGGCGAATAGCCAAAAACATTCAGTACTTC
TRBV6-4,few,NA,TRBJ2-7,CATQNDGLDEQYF,TGTGCCACCCAAAACGATGGACTCGACGAACAGTACTTC
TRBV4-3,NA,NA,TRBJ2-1,CASSLTGDNEQFF,TGCGCCAGCAGCCTGACAGGAGACAATGAGCAGTTCTTC
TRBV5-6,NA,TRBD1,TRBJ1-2,CASSSYTGGYGYTF,TGTGCCAGCAGCTCCTATACAGGGGGCTATGGCTACACCTTC
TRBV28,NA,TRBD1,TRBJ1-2,CASSSPRDSFKYGYTF,TGTGCCAGCAGTTCACCCAGGGACAGCTTTAAGTATGGCTACACCTTC
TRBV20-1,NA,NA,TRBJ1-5,CSAQNQPQHF,TGCAGTGCTCAGAATCAGCCCCAGCATTTT
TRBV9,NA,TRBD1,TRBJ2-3,CASSLDRVDTQYF,TGTGCCAGCAGCCTCGACAGGGTAGATACGCAGTATTTT
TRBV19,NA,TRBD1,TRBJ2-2,CASSTPGQGGTGELFF,TGTGCCAGTAGTACCCCCGGACAGGGTGGCACCGGGGAGCTGTTTTTT
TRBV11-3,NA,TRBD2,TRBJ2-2,CASSLSTSGGGNTGELFF,TGTGCCAGCAGCTTATCGACTAGCGGGGGTGGGAACACCGGGGAGCTGTTTTTT
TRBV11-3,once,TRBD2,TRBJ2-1,CASSPKTSGRAGSYNEQFF,TGTGCCAGCAGCCCCAAGACTAGCGGGAGGGCAGGATCCTACAATGAGCAGTTCTTC
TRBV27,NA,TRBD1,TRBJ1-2,CASSPGTVYGYTF,TGTGCCAGCAGCCCTGGGACAGTCTATGGCTACACCTTC
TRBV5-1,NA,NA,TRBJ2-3,CASSGPSTDTQYF,TGCGCCAGCAGCGGGCCCAGCACAGATACGCAGTATTTT
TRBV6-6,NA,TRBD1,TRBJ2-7,CASSPGQGATYYEQYF,TGTGCCAGCAGCCCGGGACAGGGAGCGACCTACTACGAGCAGTACTTC
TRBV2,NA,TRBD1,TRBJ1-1,CASTGQGVNTEAFF,TGTGCCAGCACGGGACAGGGAGTGAACACTGAAGCTTTCTTT
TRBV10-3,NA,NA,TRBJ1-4,CAIRQGGGGEKLFF,TGTGCCATCAGACAGGGCGGTGGTGGTGAAAAACTGTTTTTT
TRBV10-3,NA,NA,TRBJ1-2,CAISESDSYGYTF,TGTGCCATCAGTGAGTCTGACAGCTATGGCTACACCTTC